Detailed here is one T cell receptor (beta chain). The germline V and J ends were trimmed by 3 bases and 4 bases, with 7 bases remaining between them. The CDR3 covers 13 residues. Germline lookup yields CDR1 MNHEY and CDR2 SMNVEV (reference sequence). This entry is derived from a study of shared clonotypes between healthy human individuals. Study summary: The cohort had two women and a few men, ages 18 to 49. Each donor had three CD4 naive, three CD4 memory, two CD8 naive and one CD8 memory plate.

CD8 memory merged CD45RO+ with CCR7-negative CD45RA+ TemRA cells. At the deep level, the assay was run. Clones were read by immunoSEQ multiplex PCR, and TCRdb kept only the in-frame ones, dropping some. The sample yields about 380,000 clones, about 96% seen once. The sequenced sample was memory CD8+ T cells sorted from blood. Documented subset: CD45RO+ cells pooled with CCR7-negative TemRA cells. This TCR derives from a man aged 30-40 years in good health. This chain links TRBV27 with TRBJ1-5; D is unresolved. CDR3 loop: CASSFKGNQPQHF. In DNA form, the CDR3 reads TGTGCCAGCAGTTTTAAGGGTAATCAGCCCCAGCATTTT.